Here is one T cell receptor beta chain with its context. The sample comes from a study of blood T cell repertoires in COVID-19. CDR3 length: 14 residues. TCRdb's table, derived via immunoSEQ multiplex PCR, lists solely in-frame clones and lacks some. The sample has 300,000 to 350,000 clones, 91% seen once; the top ten hold roughly 3.5%. This TCR was sampled from a woman aged 18-35 years who had recovered from COVID-19. Sequencing used peripheral blood. V gene TRBV12-2 combines with J gene TRBJ2-1; whether TRBD2, the table's D call, matches the DNA was not checked. TRBV12-2 is a pseudogene locus. CDR3 DNA sequence: TGTGCAAGTCGCTTAGTCTCCGGGAACAATGAGCAGTTCTTC. Translating gives CASRLVSGNNEQFF.